This passage covers 6 T cell receptor beta chains from one sample sequenced in a study of cytomegalovirus exposure and HLA in healthy donors. A multiplex PCR was run with 60 Vbeta primers and 13 Jbeta primers. Sequenced by immunoSEQ multiplex PCR; TCRdb stores in-frame clones only, minus some. This table has about 140,000 clones, roughly 80% appearing once. The specimen was PBMCs. The source of these receptors is a female donor in good health and CMV-seronegative.

V gene TRBV11-2 combines with J gene TRBJ1-5; 11 bases align to TRBD1. The J segment lost 6 bases and the V segment lost 5 bases, leaving 3 bases of the junction unmatched. Germline V gene lookup returns CDR1 SGHAT and CDR2 FQNNGV. The CDR3 loop spans 14 amino acids. Written as DNA, the CDR3 is TGTGCCAGCAGCCTCGGGACAGGGGGTCAGCCCCAGCATTTT. Amino acids: CASSLGTGGQPQHF. The full variable domain, its missing parts supplied by reference TRBV11-2 and TRBJ1-5, is EAGVAQSPRYKIIEKRQSVAFWCNPISGHATLYWYQQILGQGPKLLIQFQNNGVVDDSQLPKDRFSAERLKGVDSTLKIQPAKLEDSAVYLCASSLGTGGQPQHFGDGTRLSIL.

The table lists this clone with a few counts. The V call is TRBV21-1, the J call TRBJ1-5; the table calls TRBD1, which could not be checked here. TRBV21-1 is reported as a pseudogene. This CDR3 is built from 14 residues. The CDR3 nucleotides read TGTGCCGGATTTTGGACAGGGATCGATCAGCCCCAGCATTTT. Translated: CAGFWTGIDQPQHF.

The chain combines TRBV28 with TRBJ2-1; the D gene is possibly TRBD2 (6 bases). Trimming removed 3 bases from V and 8 bases from J, with 17 bases in between. This CDR3 is built from 15 residues. The germline V gene has CDR1 MDHEN and CDR2 SYDVKM. CDR3 in DNA: TGTGCCAGCAGTTTGTGGGGGGATCCGTTGTATGAGCAGTTCTTC. It yields the protein CASSLWGDPLYEQFF.

This chain connects TRBV11-2 to TRBJ1-4; TRBD1 is a possible D gene (6 bases). V was pared by 5 bases and J by 5 bases, with 21 bases between. From germline, CDR1 is SGHAT and CDR2 FQNNGV. CDR3 length equals 17 residues. The DNA of the CDR3 is TGTGCCAGCAGCCTCCTCCCAGGGGAGAAGGGGAATGAAAAACTGTTTTTT. It encodes CASSLLPGEKGNEKLFF. The entire variable domain, with the rest obtained from reference TRBV11-2 and TRBJ1-4, is as follows: EAGVAQSPRYKIIEKRQSVAFWCNPISGHATLYWYQQILGQGPKLLIQFQNNGVVDDSQLPKDRFSAERLKGVDSTLKIQPAKLEDSAVYLCASSLLPGEKGNEKLFFGSGTQLSVL.

This sequence joins TRBV7-9 and TRBJ2-6, with 9 bases aligning to TRBD1. Germline CDR1 and CDR2: SEHNR and FQNEAQ (reference sequence). The length of the CDR3 is 17 residues. Trimming at V came to 5 bases and at J to 0 bases, leaving 5 bases not matched to a gene. In DNA, the CDR3 is TGTGCCAGCAGCCCGGGACAGGGTCCCTCTGGGGCCAACGTCCTGACTTTC. It codes for CASSPGQGPSGANVLTF.

V is TRBV6-5 and J is TRBJ2-7; D is unclear. The CDR3 is made up of 14 amino acids. Germline V gives CDR1 MNHEY, CDR2 SVGAGI. V lost 6 bases and J lost 0, with 12 bases in between. CDR3 sequence: CASRFSRNSYEQYF. Written as DNA, the CDR3 is TGTGCCAGCAGATTTTCCAGGAACTCCTACGAGCAGTACTTC.